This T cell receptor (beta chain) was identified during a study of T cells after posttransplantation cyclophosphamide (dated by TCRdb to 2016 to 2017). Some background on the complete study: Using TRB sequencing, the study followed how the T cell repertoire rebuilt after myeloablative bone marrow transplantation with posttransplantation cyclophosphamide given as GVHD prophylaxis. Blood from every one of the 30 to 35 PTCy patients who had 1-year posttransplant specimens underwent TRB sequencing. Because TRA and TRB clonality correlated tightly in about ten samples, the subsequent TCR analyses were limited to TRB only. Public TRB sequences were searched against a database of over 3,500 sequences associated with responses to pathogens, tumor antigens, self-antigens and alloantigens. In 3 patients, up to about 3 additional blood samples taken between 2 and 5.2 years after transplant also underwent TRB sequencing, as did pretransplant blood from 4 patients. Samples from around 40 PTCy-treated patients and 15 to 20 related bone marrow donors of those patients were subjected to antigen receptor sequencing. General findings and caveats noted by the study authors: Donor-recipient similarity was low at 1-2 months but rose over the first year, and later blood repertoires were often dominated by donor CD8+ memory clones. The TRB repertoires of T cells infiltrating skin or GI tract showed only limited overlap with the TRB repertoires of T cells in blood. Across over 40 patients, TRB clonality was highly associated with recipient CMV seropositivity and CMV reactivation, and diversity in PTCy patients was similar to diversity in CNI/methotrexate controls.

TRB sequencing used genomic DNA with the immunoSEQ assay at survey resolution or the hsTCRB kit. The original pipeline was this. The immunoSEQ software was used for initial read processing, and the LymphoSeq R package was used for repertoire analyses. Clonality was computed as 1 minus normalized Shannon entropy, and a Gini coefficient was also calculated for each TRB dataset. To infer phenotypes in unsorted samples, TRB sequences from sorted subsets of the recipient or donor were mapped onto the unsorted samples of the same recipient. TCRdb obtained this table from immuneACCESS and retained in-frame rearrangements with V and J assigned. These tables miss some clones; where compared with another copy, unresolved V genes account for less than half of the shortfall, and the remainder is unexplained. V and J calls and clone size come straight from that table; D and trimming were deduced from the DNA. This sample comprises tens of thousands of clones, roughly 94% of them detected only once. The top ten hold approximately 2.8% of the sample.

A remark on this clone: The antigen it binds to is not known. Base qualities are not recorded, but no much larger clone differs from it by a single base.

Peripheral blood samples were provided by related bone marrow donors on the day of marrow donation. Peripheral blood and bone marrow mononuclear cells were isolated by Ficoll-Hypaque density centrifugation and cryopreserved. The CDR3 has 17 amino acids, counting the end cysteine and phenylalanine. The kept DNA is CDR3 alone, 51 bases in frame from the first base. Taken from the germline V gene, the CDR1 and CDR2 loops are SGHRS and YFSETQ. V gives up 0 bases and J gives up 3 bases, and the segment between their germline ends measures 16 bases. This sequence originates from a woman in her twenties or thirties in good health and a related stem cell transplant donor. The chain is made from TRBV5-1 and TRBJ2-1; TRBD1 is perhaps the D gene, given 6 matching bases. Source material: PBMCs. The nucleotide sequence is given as TGCGCCAGCAGCTTGGAGCCGACAGGTCTCCTCTACAATGAGCAGTTCTTC. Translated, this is CASSLEPTGLLYNEQFF.